Sequencing of this TCR beta chain was carried out in a study of beta chain features in type 1 diabetes. Overall study findings and caveats: Since sequencing was performed on cDNA, cells with high TCR expression could be over-represented. Insertions at VDJ junctions were less frequent in type 1 diabetes patients. These patients also deleted more nucleotides at the same junctions. Among all four CD4+ subsets, Type 1 diabetes patients had TCRB CDR3s that were moderately but significantly shorter. Naive, central memory and Treg TCRB repertoires appeared more alike in patients than in healthy donors.

Germline V gene data show CDR1 as MGHRA and CDR2 as YSYEKL. Trimming cost V 0 bases and J 8 bases, with 14 bases left between them. The CDR3 totals 15 residues. As concerns this clone: The antigen is undetermined.

Expressed TCRB transcripts were sequenced after all isolated RNA was converted to cDNA. Profiled with immunoSEQ multiplex PCR; TCRdb holds only in-frame clones, not every one. Among around 360,000 clones listed, approximately 12% were seen once. CD4+ cells of the naive, central memory, regulatory and stem cell-like memory types were sorted via CD45RO/CCR7/CD25/CD127/CD95/CD27. The V gene is TRBV4-1, the J gene TRBJ1-5, with unresolved D. The clonotype was recovered from a woman under 30 with type 1 diabetes. The specimen sequenced was naive CD4+ T cells from blood. DNA for the CDR3: TGCGCCAGCAGCCAAGATCAGATCAGAAATGAGCCCCAGCATTTT. This sequence encodes CASSQDQIRNEPQHF.